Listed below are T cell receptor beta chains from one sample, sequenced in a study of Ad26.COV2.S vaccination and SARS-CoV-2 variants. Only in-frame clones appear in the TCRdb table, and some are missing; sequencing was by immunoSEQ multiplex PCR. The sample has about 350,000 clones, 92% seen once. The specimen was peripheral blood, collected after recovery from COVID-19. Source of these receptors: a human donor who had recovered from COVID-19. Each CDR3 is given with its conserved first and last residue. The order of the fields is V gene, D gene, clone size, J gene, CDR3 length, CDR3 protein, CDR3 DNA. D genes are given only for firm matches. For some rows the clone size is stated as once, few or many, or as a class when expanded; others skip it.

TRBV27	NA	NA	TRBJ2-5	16	CASSGGPLIRQETQYF	TGTGCCAGCTCAGGGGGGCCTTTGATTAGGCAAGAGACCCAGTACTTC
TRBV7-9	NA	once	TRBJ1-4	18	CASSLEFGLGDWNEKLFF	TGTGCCAGCAGCTTAGAGTTCGGGTTGGGGGACTGGAATGAAAAACTGTTTTTT
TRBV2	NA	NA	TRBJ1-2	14	CASSEGGANYGYTF	TGTGCCAGCAGTGAAGGGGGTGCTAACTATGGCTACACCTTC
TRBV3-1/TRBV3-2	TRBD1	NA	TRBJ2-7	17	CASSQGGHGTGVIGQYF	TGTGCCAGCAGCCAGGGAGGCCACGGGACAGGGGTAATTGGGCAGTACTTC
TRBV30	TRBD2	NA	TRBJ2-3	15	CARSLLAGGTDTQYF	TGTGCCCGTAGCCTATTAGCGGGGGGCACAGATACGCAGTATTTT
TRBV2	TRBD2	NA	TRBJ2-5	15	CASSEGGGRQETQYF	TGTGCCAGCAGTGAAGGCGGGGGGCGGCAAGAGACCCAGTACTTC
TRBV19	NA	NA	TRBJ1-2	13	CASSIPGTKGYTF	TGTGCCAGTAGTATCCCCGGGACAAAAGGCTACACCTTC
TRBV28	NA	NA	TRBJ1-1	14	CASSFRGANTEAFF	TGTGCCAGCAGTTTCCGAGGGGCGAACACTGAAGCTTTCTTT
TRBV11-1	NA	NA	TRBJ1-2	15	CASSLTRTAYYGYTF	TGTGCCAGCAGCTTAACCAGGACAGCCTACTATGGCTACACCTTC
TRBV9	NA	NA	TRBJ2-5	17	CASSVGGGEIYQETQYF	TGTGCCAGCAGCGTAGGGGGCGGAGAGATATACCAAGAGACCCAGTACTTC
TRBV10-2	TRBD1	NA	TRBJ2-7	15	CASSDLGGPTSEQYF	TGCGCCAGCAGTGACCTAGGGGGCCCGACCTCCGAGCAGTACTTC
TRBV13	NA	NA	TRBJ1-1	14	CASSLGQGNTEAFF	TGTGCCAGCAGCTTAGGACAGGGGAACACTGAAGCTTTCTTT
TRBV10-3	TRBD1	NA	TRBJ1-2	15	CAISEPRTGSGGYTF	TGTGCCATCAGTGAACCTAGGACAGGGAGCGGCGGCTACACCTTC
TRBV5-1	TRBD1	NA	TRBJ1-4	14	CASSRGQGGEKLFF	TGCGCCAGCAGCAGGGGACAGGGAGGCGAAAAACTGTTTTTT
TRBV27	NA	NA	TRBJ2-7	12	CASSFRGYEQYF	TGTGCCAGCAGTTTTAGGGGCTACGAGCAGTACTTC
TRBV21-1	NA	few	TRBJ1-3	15	CASSKNRTSGNTIYF	TGTGCCAGCAGCAAGAACAGAACCTCTGGAAACACCATATATTTT
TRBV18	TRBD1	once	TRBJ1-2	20	CASSPGAEGGGLPYPRGYTF	TGTGCCAGCTCACCAGGGGCCGAGGGAGGGGGCCTCCCCTATCCTAGAGGCTACACCTTC
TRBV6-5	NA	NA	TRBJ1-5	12	CAINTGNQPQHF	TGTGCCATCAACACTGGCAATCAGCCCCAGCATTTT